These 5 T cell receptor beta chains came from one sample sequenced in a study of blood T cell repertoires in COVID-19. Data came from immunoSEQ multiplex PCR; TCRdb stores just in-frame clones and leaves some out. The table has tens of thousands of clones, 81% seen once. Material: peripheral blood. The source of these receptors is a man at least 80 years old with acute or convalescent COVID-19.

Here the CDR3 DNA reads TGTGCCAGCAGTTTATCAACAGGGGTCGGGGAGACCCAGTACTTC. Protein sequence: CASSLSTGVGETQYF. V and J are TRBV27 and TRBJ2-5; 7 bases agree with TRBD1. The CDR3 runs 15 residues. CDR1 and CDR2 from the germline V gene are MNHEY and SMNVEV (reference sequence). V lost 0 bases and J lost 5; bases outside the gene matches: 6.

This clone occurred a few times. The V call is TRBV5-5, the J call TRBJ1-5; D possibly corresponds to TRBD1 (6 bases). Trimming took 7 bases from V and 1 from J, leaving 21 bases between them. Germline V gives CDR1 SGHKS, CDR2 YYEKEE (reference sequence). The CDR3 runs to 17 residues. The CDR3 sequence is CASSPSKQGRSNQPQHF. CDR3 DNA: TGTGCCAGCTCGCCCTCTAAACAGGGTCGGAGCAATCAGCCCCAGCATTTT.

The chain carries TRBV28 and TRBJ2-7; 8 bases line up with TRBD1. CDR3 length: 15 amino acids. With 2 bases clipped from V and 1 base from J, the junction kept 4 bases outside the gene matches. CDR1 is MDHEN, CDR2 SYDVKM, per germline. Here the CDR3 reads CASSLPGTGSYEQYF. The CDR3 DNA reads TGTGCCAGCAGTTTACCCGGGACAGGATCCTACGAGCAGTACTTC.

The chain uses TRBV9 and TRBJ1-6; D remains unclear. Trimming cost V 2 bases and J 7 bases, with 10 bases left between them. The germline gives CDR1 SGDLS, CDR2 YYNGEE. The CDR3 loop spans 14 amino acids. The CDR3 is CASSVDGENSPLHF. The CDR3 DNA is TGTGCCAGCAGCGTCGACGGAGAGAATTCACCCCTCCACTTT. Full variable domain (remainder filled in from reference TRBV9 and TRBJ1-6): DSGVTQTPKHLITATGQRVTLRCSPRSGDLSVYWYQQSLDQGLQFLIQYYNGEERAKGNILERFSAQQFPDLHSELNLSSLELGDSALYFCASSVDGENSPLHFGNGTRLTVT.

This clone was observed once. The gene calls are TRBV9 and TRBJ1-1, with D hard to call. Per germline, CDR1 SGDLS and CDR2 YYNGEE. Between the trimmed V and J ends, which lost 0 bases and 8 bases, there was a span of 14 bases. The CDR3 consists of 14 residues. DNA of the CDR3: TGTGCCAGCAGCGTAGACCTAGAGGCCCAAGAAGCTTTCTTT. Translated, it gives CASSVDLEAQEAFF. Using reference TRBV9 and TRBJ1-1 for the parts outside the CDR3, the full variable domain is DSGVTQTPKHLITATGQRVTLRCSPRSGDLSVYWYQQSLDQGLQFLIQYYNGEERAKGNILERFSAQQFPDLHSELNLSSLELGDSALYFCASSVDLEAQEAFFGQGTRLTVV.